This is a list of T cell receptor beta chains from one sample in a study of identical twins. Using its own MiXCR run on the 5' RACE reads, TCRdb lists one record per CDR3 protein. Of more than 1.5 million distinct CDR3 sequences in the sample, under 35% were seen once. The specimen was cord blood. The receptors come from a newborn girl in good health. CDR3s include the opening cysteine and the closing phenylalanine or tryptophan. The D gene is left open where the match is weak. The size entry is marked missing in some rows and otherwise reads once, few, many or a size class.

cdr3_aa	cdr3_nt	v_call	clone_size	j_call	cdr3_length	d_call
CSADKNTGELFF	TGCAGTGCCGACAAAAACACCGGGGAGCTGTTTTTT	TRBV20-1	NA	TRBJ2-2	12	NA
CASSSARTVPNYGYTF	TGTGCCAGCAGTTCCGCTCGGACAGTCCCCAACTATGGCTACACCTTC	TRBV6-5	few	TRBJ1-2	16	NA
CASSSGGCTDTQYF	TGTGCCAGCAGCTCCGGAGGCTGCACAGATACGCAGTATTTT	TRBV28	NA	TRBJ2-3	14	NA
CASSKYSGRLETQYF	TGTGCCAGCAGCAAATATAGCGGGAGATTAGAGACCCAGTACTTC	TRBV7-9	NA	TRBJ2-5	15	TRBD2
CASRNIRGPTDTQYF	TGTGCCAGTAGAAATATCAGGGGCCCTACAGATACGCAGTATTTT	TRBV19	NA	TRBJ2-3	15	NA
CASSFQPNADTQYF	TGCGCCAGCAGCTTTCAGCCAAACGCAGATACGCAGTATTTT	TRBV5-1	NA	TRBJ2-3	14	NA
CASSQRGHQTSTDTQYF	TGCGCCAGCAGCCAACGGGGACACCAAACTAGCACAGATACGCAGTATTTT	TRBV4-1	NA	TRBJ2-3	17	NA
CASSQDLGGGSSYNEQFF	TGTGCCAGCAGCCAAGATCTCGGGGGGGGCTCATCCTACAATGAGCAGTTCTTC	TRBV3-1	NA	TRBJ2-1	18	TRBD2
CASSQGGLPGETQYF	TGCGCCAGCAGCCAAGGCGGTCTTCCCGGAGAGACCCAGTACTTC	TRBV4-1	few	TRBJ2-5	15	NA
CASTGTGEFYGYTF	TGTGCCAGCACCGGGACAGGGGAGTTTTATGGCTACACCTTC	TRBV28	few	TRBJ1-2	14	TRBD1
CASRDSGANVLTF	TGTGCCAGCAGGGACTCTGGGGCCAACGTCCTGACTTTC	TRBV12-3/TRBV12-4	many	TRBJ2-6	13	NA
CASSLKADRNEQFF	TGTGCCAGCAGCTTAAAGGCTGACAGAAATGAGCAGTTCTTC	TRBV11-2	NA	TRBJ2-1	14	NA
CSVGGEPYEQYF	TGCAGCGTTGGGGGGGAGCCCTACGAGCAGTACTTC	TRBV29-1	many	TRBJ2-7	12	NA
CASSVGTRTSGYNEQFF	TGTGCCAGCAGCGTAGGCACGCGGACTAGCGGCTACAATGAGCAGTTCTTC	TRBV9	few	TRBJ2-1	17	TRBD2
CASSLVGLAGGTDTQYF	TGTGCCAGCAGCTTAGTCGGTCTAGCGGGAGGCACAGATACGCAGTATTTT	TRBV7-2	few	TRBJ2-3	17	TRBD2
CASSDFGGGYEQYF	TGTGCCAGCAGTGACTTTGGCGGGGGATACGAGCAGTACTTC	TRBV6-1	NA	TRBJ2-7	14	TRBD2
CASSLVDGLNTGELFF	TGTGCCAGCAGCCTGGTGGACGGATTGAACACCGGGGAGCTGTTTTTT	TRBV3-1	NA	TRBJ2-2	16	NA
CASSDVWGGSSYEQYF	TGCGCCAGCAGTGACGTATGGGGCGGATCCTCCTACGAGCAGTACTTC	TRBV10-2	few	TRBJ2-7	16	NA
CASSPSTGSTEAFF	TGTGCCAGCAGCCCCTCTACAGGGAGTACTGAAGCTTTCTTT	TRBV7-6	NA	TRBJ1-1	14	NA
CASSQGPQGINSYEQYF	TGTGCCAGCAGCCAAGGGCCGCAGGGTATCAATTCCTACGAGCAGTACTTC	TRBV4-2	many	TRBJ2-7	17	NA
CASSKKRGNTEAFF	TGTGCCAGCAGCAAAAAACGAGGGAACACTGAAGCTTTCTTT	TRBV21-1	NA	TRBJ1-1	14	NA
CASSGEGSEQYF	TGCGCCAGCAGCGGCGAGGGGAGCGAGCAGTACTTC	TRBV5-1	NA	TRBJ2-7	12	NA
CSATDRYSSYNEQFF	TGCAGTGCCACCGATCGGTACAGCTCCTACAATGAGCAGTTCTTC	TRBV20-1	NA	TRBJ2-1	15	NA
CSARGPMNQPQHF	TGCAGTGCTAGGGGACCGATGAATCAGCCCCAGCATTTT	TRBV20-1	NA	TRBJ1-5	13	NA
CASSEWAGGGEQFF	TGTGCCAGCAGTGAATGGGCAGGGGGAGGTGAGCAGTTCTTC	TRBV25-1	NA	TRBJ2-1	14	NA
CASSLFPGREQYF	TGTGCCAGCAGCTTATTCCCCGGGCGCGAGCAGTACTTC	TRBV7-2	few	TRBJ2-7	13	NA
CASSQLLVQTQYF	TGTGCCAGCAGCCAACTTTTGGTGCAGACCCAGTACTTC	TRBV7-2	few	TRBJ2-5	13	NA
CSARVKAGVGDTQYF	TGCAGTGCTAGAGTAAAAGCGGGAGTGGGAGATACGCAGTATTTT	TRBV20-1	few	TRBJ2-3	15	TRBD2
CSANQFGRGGNNEQFF	TGCAGTGCTAACCAATTCGGGAGGGGAGGAAACAATGAGCAGTTCTTC	TRBV20-1	NA	TRBJ2-1	16	TRBD2
CASSEALLAGGTYNEQFF	TGTGCCAGCAGTGAAGCGCTTCTAGCGGGGGGAACCTACAATGAGCAGTTCTTC	TRBV2	NA	TRBJ2-1	18	TRBD2
CSAGTTSGGLNEQFF	TGCAGTGCTGGGACGACTAGCGGGGGCCTCAATGAGCAGTTCTTC	TRBV20-1	few	TRBJ2-1	15	TRBD2
CASSQEARGLAVHEQYF	TGTGCCAGCAGCCAAGAAGCCCGGGGACTAGCGGTCCACGAGCAGTACTTC	TRBV4-2	many	TRBJ2-7	17	TRBD2
CASIVDRGDEKLFF	TGTGCCAGCATTGTAGACAGGGGCGATGAAAAACTGTTTTTT	TRBV2	few	TRBJ1-4	14	TRBD1
CASGTSFYNEQYF	TGTGCCAGTGGGACTAGCTTCTACAATGAGCAGTACTTC	TRBV10-3	NA	TRBJ2-7	13	TRBD2
CASRRSPNEKLFF	TGTGCCAGCAGGAGGTCCCCTAATGAAAAACTGTTTTTT	TRBV27	NA	TRBJ1-4	13	NA
CASSQLLGNEQFF	TGTGCCAGCAGCCAACTGCTAGGGAATGAGCAGTTCTTC	TRBV3-1	few	TRBJ2-1	13	NA
CASSLKGGYTQYF	TGTGCCAGCAGTTTAAAGGGGGGGTATACGCAGTATTTT	TRBV12-3/TRBV12-4	few	TRBJ2-3	13	NA
CSAGLAGDIQYF	TGCAGTGCGGGACTAGCGGGAGACATTCAGTACTTC	TRBV20-1	many	TRBJ2-4	12	TRBD2
CASSQDFLAGVLEQYF	TGCGCCAGCAGCCAAGATTTTCTAGCGGGAGTTCTCGAGCAGTACTTC	TRBV4-1	few	TRBJ2-7	16	TRBD2
CASSLLVGDNEQYF	TGTGCCAGCAGCTTGCTAGTCGGGGATAATGAGCAGTACTTC	TRBV5-6	NA	TRBJ2-5	14	NA
CASKVFPGQGEVDTQYF	TGCGCCAGCAAGGTATTCCCGGGACAGGGGGAGGTCGATACGCAGTATTTT	TRBV10-2	few	TRBJ2-3	17	TRBD1
CASSSERPPDTQYF	TGTGCCAGCAGCTCGGAGCGTCCTCCAGATACGCAGTATTTT	TRBV12-3/TRBV12-4	NA	TRBJ2-3	14	NA
CASSIVRGPSYEQYF	TGTGCCAGTAGTATAGTTAGGGGGCCTTCCTACGAGCAGTACTTC	TRBV19	NA	TRBJ2-7	15	TRBD1
CASRRISYNEQFF	TGTGCCAGCAGGCGCATTTCCTACAATGAGCAGTTCTTC	TRBV12-3/TRBV12-4	many	TRBJ2-1	13	NA
CSARDPGTGNEKLFF	TGCAGTGCTAGAGATCCGGGGACAGGCAATGAAAAACTGTTTTTT	TRBV20-1	few	TRBJ1-4	15	TRBD1
CASSSSKETQYF	TGCGCCAGCAGCTCTTCGAAAGAGACCCAGTACTTC	TRBV5-1	NA	TRBJ2-5	12	NA
CASSPGRIYTEAFF	TGTGCCAGCAGCCCGGGACGGATTTACACTGAAGCTTTCTTT	TRBV7-9	NA	TRBJ1-1	14	NA
CASSSGGGTYEQFF	TGTGCCAGCAGCTCGGGGGGGGGGACATATGAGCAGTTCTTC	TRBV5-6	NA	TRBJ2-1	14	TRBD2
CASSLEDRASWLNTEAFF	TGCGCCAGCAGCTTGGAGGACAGGGCCTCCTGGCTGAACACTGAAGCTTTCTTT	TRBV5-1	few	TRBJ1-1	18	TRBD1
CSASAGGIAYEQYF	TGCAGTGCTAGCGCTGGCGGGATCGCCTACGAGCAGTACTTC	TRBV20-1	NA	TRBJ2-7	14	NA
CASSLTGPDNEQFF	TGTGCCAGCAGCTTAACGGGACCCGACAATGAGCAGTTCTTC	TRBV7-3	NA	TRBJ2-1	14	NA
CATSRDTIYEQYF	TGTGCCACCAGCAGAGATACAATCTACGAGCAGTACTTC	TRBV15	few	TRBJ2-7	13	NA